This T cell receptor beta chain was recorded in a study of T cell repertoires in cytomegalovirus infection. Study summary: Newly reported HLA-C-restricted and thoroughly characterized HLA-B-restricted CMV epitopes were employed. Public TCR beta signatures provided an indication of both CMV infection and a matching HLA type. Overall study results and limits: What dominated the ex vivo response were HLA-C-restricted CMV-specific TCR beta clonotypes. The cumulative frequency of public TCR beta families identified carriers of CMV plus the relevant HLA.

TCRdb independently ran MiXCR on the reads; one entry per CDR3 protein. The table has some 310,000 distinct CDR3 sequences, about 25% seen once. Trimming left V 2 bases short and J 4 bases short, with 9 bases between. Germline V gene data show CDR1 as GTSNPN and CDR2 as SVGIG (reference sequence). This CDR3 spans 13 amino acids. With respect to this clonotype: The target antigen is unknown.

This TCR came from a human donor in good health (CMV status not recorded). Some clones in this sample may be carry-over from other donors' samples. The J gene is TRBJ2-1, the V gene TRBV30; D not certain. The starting material was cultured PBMCs, obtained from culture after CMV antigen stimulation. The CDR3 DNA reads as TGTGCCTGGAGTCGGAATATTTACAATGAGCAGTTCTTC. As protein: CAWSRNIYNEQFF.